The clone carrying this TCR beta chain was recorded only once. V was trimmed by 5 bases and J by 5 bases, leaving 12 bases between them. Germline lookup yields CDR1 SGHTA and CDR2 FQGTGA. This CDR3 region has 13 residues. Clones were read by immunoSEQ multiplex PCR, and TCRdb kept only the in-frame ones, dropping some. Of 55,000 to 75,000 clones detected, approximately 83% appear once; the ten largest clones hold around 9.6%. It was during active infection that Seattle patients were enrolled and then longitudinally followed. This record comes from a study of blood T cell repertoires in COVID-19. Study as a whole: Sites across the United States, Italy and Spain contributed samples from acute and convalescent COVID-19.

Sample: peripheral blood. The V gene is TRBV7-3, the J gene TRBJ1-1; a possible D gene is TRBD1 (5 bases). The sequence was obtained from a man older than 75 with COVID-19, enrolled during active disease. In DNA, the CDR3 is TGTGCCAGCAGCCCCGCTAGGGGAACTGAAGCTTTCTTT. It codes for CASSPARGTEAFF.